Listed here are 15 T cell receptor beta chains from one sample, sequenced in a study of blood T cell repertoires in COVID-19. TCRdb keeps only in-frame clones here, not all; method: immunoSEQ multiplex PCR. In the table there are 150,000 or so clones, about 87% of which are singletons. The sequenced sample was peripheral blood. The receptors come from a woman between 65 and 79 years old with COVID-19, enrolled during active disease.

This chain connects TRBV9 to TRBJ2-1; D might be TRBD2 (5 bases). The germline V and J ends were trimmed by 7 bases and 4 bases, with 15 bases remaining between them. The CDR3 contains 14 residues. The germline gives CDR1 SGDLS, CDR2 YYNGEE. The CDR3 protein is CASGRGFGYNEQFF. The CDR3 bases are TGTGCCAGCGGCCGCGGGTTCGGGTACAATGAGCAGTTCTTC.

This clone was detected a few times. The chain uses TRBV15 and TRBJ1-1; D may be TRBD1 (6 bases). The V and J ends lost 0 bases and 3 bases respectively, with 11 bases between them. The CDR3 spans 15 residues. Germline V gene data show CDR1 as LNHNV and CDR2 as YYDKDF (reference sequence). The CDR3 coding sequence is TGTGCCACCAGCAGAGAGGGGGCCGGGTACACTGAAGCTTTCTTT. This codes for CATSREGAGYTEAFF.

In DNA, the CDR3 is TGTGCCACCAGCAGAACCGACGGTTACTATAGCAATCAGCCCCAGCATTTT. Translation: CATSRTDGYYSNQPQHF. The chain links TRBV15 to TRBJ1-5; D uncertain. Trimming shortened V by 2 bases and J by 0 bases, and 14 bases separated the two germline ends. Germline-derived CDR1 and CDR2 are LNHNV and YYDKDF (reference sequence). The CDR3 totals 17 residues.

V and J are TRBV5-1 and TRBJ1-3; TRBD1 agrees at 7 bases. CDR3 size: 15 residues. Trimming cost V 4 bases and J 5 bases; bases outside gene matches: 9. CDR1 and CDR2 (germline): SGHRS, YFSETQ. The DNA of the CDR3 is TGCGCCAGCAGCGCGGAGCCGGGACAGAGAAACACCATATATTTT. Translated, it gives CASSAEPGQRNTIYF. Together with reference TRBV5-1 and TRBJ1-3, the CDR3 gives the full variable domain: KAGVTQTPRYLIKTRGQQVTLSCSPISGHRSVSWYQQTPGQGLQFLFEYFSETQRNKGNFPGRFSGRQFSNSRSEMNVSTLELGDSALYLCASSAEPGQRNTIYFGEGSWLTVV.

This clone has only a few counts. DNA of the CDR3: TGTGCCTCCCCGGGGGAGGTGAACACTGAAGCTTTCTTT. Translated, it gives CASPGEVNTEAFF. The chain couples TRBV30 to TRBJ1-1; TRBD1 might be the D (5 bases). From germline, CDR1 is GTSNPN and CDR2 SVGIG (reference sequence). Trimming cost V 7 bases and J 0 bases, with 12 bases left between them. The CDR3 is 13 amino acids.

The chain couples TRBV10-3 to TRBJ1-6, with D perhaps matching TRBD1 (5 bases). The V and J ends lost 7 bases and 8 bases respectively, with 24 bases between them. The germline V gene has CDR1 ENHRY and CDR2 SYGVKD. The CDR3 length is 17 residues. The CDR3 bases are TGTGCCATCATTAAACCCACCCAGGGAGGCGGTGATTCACCCCTCCACTTT. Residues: CAIIKPTQGGGDSPLHF.

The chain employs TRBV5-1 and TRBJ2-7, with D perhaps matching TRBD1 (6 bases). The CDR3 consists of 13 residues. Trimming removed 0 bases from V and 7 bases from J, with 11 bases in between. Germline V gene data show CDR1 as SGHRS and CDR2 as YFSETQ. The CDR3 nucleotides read TGCGCCAGCAGCTTGGATGCAGGGGTTGAGCAGTACTTC. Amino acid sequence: CASSLDAGVEQYF. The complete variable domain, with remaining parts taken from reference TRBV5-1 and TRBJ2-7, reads KAGVTQTPRYLIKTRGQQVTLSCSPISGHRSVSWYQQTPGQGLQFLFEYFSETQRNKGNFPGRFSGRQFSNSRSEMNVSTLELGDSALYLCASSLDAGVEQYFGPGTRLTVT.

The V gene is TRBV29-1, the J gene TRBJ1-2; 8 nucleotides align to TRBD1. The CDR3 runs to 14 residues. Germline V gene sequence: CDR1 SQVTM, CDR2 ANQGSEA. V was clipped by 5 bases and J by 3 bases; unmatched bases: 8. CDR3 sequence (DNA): TGCAGCGTTAAAAAGACAGGGGTCGACTATGGCTACACCTTC. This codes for CSVKKTGVDYGYTF.

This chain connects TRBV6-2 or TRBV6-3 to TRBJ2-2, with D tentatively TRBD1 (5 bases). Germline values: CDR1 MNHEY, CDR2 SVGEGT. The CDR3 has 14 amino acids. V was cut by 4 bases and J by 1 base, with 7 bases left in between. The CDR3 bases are TGTGCCAGCAGTTGGACAAGGAACACCGGGGAGCTGTTTTTT. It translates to CASSWTRNTGELFF.

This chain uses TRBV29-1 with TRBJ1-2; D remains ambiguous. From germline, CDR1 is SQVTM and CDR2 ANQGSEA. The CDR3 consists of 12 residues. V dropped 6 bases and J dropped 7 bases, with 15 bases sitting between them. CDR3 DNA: TGCAGCGTGGTCCCTGGGTCAGGTGGCTACACCTTC. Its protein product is CSVVPGSGGYTF.

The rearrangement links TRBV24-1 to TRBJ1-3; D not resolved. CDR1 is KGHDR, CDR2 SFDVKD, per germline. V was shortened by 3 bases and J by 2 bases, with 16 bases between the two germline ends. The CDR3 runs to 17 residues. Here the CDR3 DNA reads TGTGCCACCAGTGATGGGCAGGCCGGACTAGCTGGAAACACCATATATTTT. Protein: CATSDGQAGLAGNTIYF.

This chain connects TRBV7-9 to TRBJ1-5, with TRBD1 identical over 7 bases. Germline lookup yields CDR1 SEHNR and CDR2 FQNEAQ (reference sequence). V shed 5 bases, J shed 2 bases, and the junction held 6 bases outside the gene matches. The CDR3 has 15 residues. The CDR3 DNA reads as TGTGCCAGCAGCCTGACAGGGTCAGGCAATCAGCCCCAGCATTTT. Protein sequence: CASSLTGSGNQPQHF.

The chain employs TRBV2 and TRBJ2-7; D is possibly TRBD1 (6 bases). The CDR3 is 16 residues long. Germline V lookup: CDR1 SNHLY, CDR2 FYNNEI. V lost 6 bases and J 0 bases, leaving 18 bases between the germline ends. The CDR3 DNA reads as TGTGCCAGCAGAAGAGACAGGCCCCCAGCCTCCTACGAGCAGTACTTC. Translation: CASRRDRPPASYEQYF. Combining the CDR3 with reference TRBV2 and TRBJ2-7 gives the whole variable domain EPEVTQTPSHQVTQMGQEVILRCVPISNHLYFYWYRQILGQKVEFLVSFYNNEISEKSEIFDDQFSVERPDGSNFTLKIRSTKLEDSAMYFCASRRDRPPASYEQYFGPGTRLTVT.

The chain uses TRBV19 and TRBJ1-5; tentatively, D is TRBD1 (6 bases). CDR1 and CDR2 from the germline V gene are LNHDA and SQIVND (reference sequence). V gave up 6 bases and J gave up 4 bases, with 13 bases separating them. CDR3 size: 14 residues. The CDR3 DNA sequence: TGTGCCAGTAGCCCCCAAAGGGGGAATCAGCCCCAGCATTTT. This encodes CASSPQRGNQPQHF.

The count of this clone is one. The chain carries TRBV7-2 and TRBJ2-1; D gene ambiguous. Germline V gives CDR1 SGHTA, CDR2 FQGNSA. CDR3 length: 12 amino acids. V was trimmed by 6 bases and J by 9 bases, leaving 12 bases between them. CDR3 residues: CASRIEPGEQFF. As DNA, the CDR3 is TGTGCCAGCAGAATCGAACCGGGTGAGCAGTTCTTC.